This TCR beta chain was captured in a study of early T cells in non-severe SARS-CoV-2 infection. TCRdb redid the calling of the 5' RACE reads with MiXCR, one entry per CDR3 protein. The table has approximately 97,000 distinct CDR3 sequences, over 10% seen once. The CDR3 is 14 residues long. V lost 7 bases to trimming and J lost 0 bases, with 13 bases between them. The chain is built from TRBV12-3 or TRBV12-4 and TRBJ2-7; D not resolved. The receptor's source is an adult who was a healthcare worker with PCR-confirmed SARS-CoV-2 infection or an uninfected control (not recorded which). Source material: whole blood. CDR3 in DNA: TGTGCCAGCACCCCGACGGGCAACTCCTACGAGCAGTACTTC. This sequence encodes CASTPTGNSYEQYF.